This TCR beta chain was sequenced during a study of T-cell memory formation after mild COVID-19. The CDR3 spans 15 residues. Germline lookup yields CDR1 MNHEY and CDR2 SMNVEV (reference sequence). Unmatched junction bases numbered 9, after V lost 4 bases and J lost 6 bases. Study conclusions and caveats: Clones that shrank (day 15 to 85) were balanced CD4/CD8, whereas later expanders leaned CD4+.

Using its own MiXCR run on the 5' RACE reads, TCRdb lists one record per CDR3 protein. The sample records fewer than 250,000 distinct CDR3 sequences, under 30% being singletons. About this clonotype: Its antigen is undetermined.

The rearrangement links TRBV27 to TRBJ1-1; 9 bases are a match to TRBD1. Sequenced input: PBMCs or a T cell subset sorted from them (not recorded which). The source of this sequence is an adult woman who had mild COVID-19 (a few samples of this study predate the infection). Cell type and time point are not known. Here the CDR3 reads CASSWARQGGAEAFF. In DNA form, the CDR3 reads TGTGCCAGCAGTTGGGCCCGACAGGGGGGCGCTGAAGCTTTCTTT.